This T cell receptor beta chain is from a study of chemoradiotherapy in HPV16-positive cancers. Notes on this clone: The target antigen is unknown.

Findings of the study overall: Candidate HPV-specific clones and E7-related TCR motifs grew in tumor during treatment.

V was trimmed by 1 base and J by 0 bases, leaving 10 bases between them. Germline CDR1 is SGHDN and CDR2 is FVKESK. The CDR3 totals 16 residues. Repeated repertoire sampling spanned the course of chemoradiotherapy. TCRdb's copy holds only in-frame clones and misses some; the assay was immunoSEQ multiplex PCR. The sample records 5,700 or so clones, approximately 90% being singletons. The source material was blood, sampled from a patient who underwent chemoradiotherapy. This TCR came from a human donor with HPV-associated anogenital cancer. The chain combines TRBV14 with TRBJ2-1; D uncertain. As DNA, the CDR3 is TGTGCCAGCAGCCAAGTCGGATGGAGCTCCTACAATGAGCAGTTCTTC. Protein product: CASSQVGWSSYNEQFF.